These 10 T cell receptor beta chains originate from one sample sequenced in a study of siplizumab effects on memory and regulatory T cells (dated by TCRdb to between 2017 and 2020). Library construction relied on the immunoSEQ multiplex PCR assay. Sourced from immuneACCESS, this table was stored by TCRdb with only in-frame sequences that have V and J called. A share of the clones is absent; for the studies checked, an unresolved V gene accounts for under half, and the remainder has no known explanation. Counted in this sample were about 69,000 clones; 80% to 90% of them appeared once. The ten largest clones capture about 1.5% of the sample. Sequenced input: Tregs sorted from blood. All receptors come from a human donor in good health.

The V and J genes are TRBV5-4 and TRBJ2-5; D gene unclear. The V gene's germline CDR1 is SGHNT and CDR2 YYREEE (reference sequence). This CDR3 has 12 residues. V was shortened by 2 bases and J by 0 bases, with 2 bases between the two germline ends. CDR3 bases: TGTGCCAGCAGCTTCCACCAAGAGACCCAGTACTTC. It yields the protein CASSFHQETQYF.

To note about this clone: A junction end diverges from the germline sequence, so it may reflect a read error. V gene TRBV6-1 combines with J gene TRBJ1-6, with 7 bases aligning to TRBD1. Germline loops: CDR1 MNHNS, CDR2 SASEGT. The CDR3 has 17 residues. The CDR3 nucleotides are TGTGCCAGCAGTAAAGCGGGACAGCGCGCCTATAATTCACCCCTCCACTTT. Protein sequence: CASSKAGQRAYNSPLHF.

The chain is built from TRBV29-1 and TRBJ2-1, with TRBD2 identical over 12 bases. The CDR3 runs to 15 residues. J lost 7 bases, V lost 7 bases, and 11 bases had no gene match. Germline values: CDR1 SQVTM, CDR2 ANQGSEA. The CDR3 loop is CSARPGLAGGNEQFF. The CDR3 bases are TGCAGCGCCCGCCCGGGACTAGCGGGTGGGAATGAGCAGTTCTTC.

This sequence joins TRBV18 and TRBJ2-5; possibly TRBD1 for D (6 bases). The CDR3 is 13 amino acids. CDR1 and CDR2 (germline): KGHSH, LQKENI. The V end lost 2 bases, the J end lost 5 bases, and 9 bases lay between the germline ends. DNA for the CDR3: TGTGCCAGCTCACCAGACAGGCTGGAGACCCAGTACTTC. It translates to CASSPDRLETQYF.

The rearrangement uses TRBV28 and TRBJ1-4; tentatively, D is TRBD1 (6 bases). CDR3 length equals 15 residues. The germline V and J ends were trimmed by 5 bases and 5 bases, with 15 bases remaining between them. Germline V gives CDR1 MDHEN, CDR2 SYDVKM. The CDR3 reads CASSEPGQLNEKLFF. CDR3 DNA: TGTGCCAGCAGTGAACCCGGACAGTTGAATGAAAAACTGTTTTTT.

The CDR3 nucleotides are TGTGCCAGCGGCCCGGGACAGGGGGCGCAGTTGGCGTACTATGGCTACACCTTC. Translation: CASGPGQGAQLAYYGYTF. V is TRBV28 and J is TRBJ1-2, with 12 nucleotides matching TRBD1. The CDR3 extends over 18 amino acids. Germline V CDR1 and CDR2: MDHEN, SYDVKM. Trimming took 8 bases from V and 3 from J; bases not matched to a gene: 16.

J is TRBJ1-2 and V is TRBV25-1; 8 positions agree with TRBD1. Germline V gives CDR1 MGHDK, CDR2 SYGVNS. The CDR3 length is 12 residues. V lost 8 bases to trimming and J lost 8 bases; unmatched junction nucleotides: 7. CDR3: CASQGQGRGYTF. The CDR3 DNA sequence: TGTGCCAGCCAAGGACAGGGTAGAGGCTACACCTTC.

This clone has only a few counts. Germline is not matched at one junction end, which may reflect a read error. The chain uses TRBV11-2 and TRBJ2-7, with unresolved D. This CDR3 has 14 amino acids. Germline values: CDR1 SGHAT, CDR2 FQNNGV. CDR3 protein: CASSLGAGPYEQYF. As DNA, the CDR3 is TGTGCCAGCAGTTTAGGAGCCGGACCCTACGAGCAGTACTTC.

The chain is built from TRBV28 and TRBJ1-3, with unresolved D. The CDR3 has 16 amino acids. Germline CDR1 and CDR2: MDHEN and SYDVKM. The V and J ends lost 5 bases and 0 bases respectively, with 14 bases between them. The CDR3 region is CASSPRIQFSGNTIYF. The CDR3 coding sequence is TGTGCCAGCAGTCCTAGGATACAGTTCTCTGGAAACACCATATATTTT.

The V call is TRBV10-3, the J call TRBJ1-2, with no clear D. V was cut by 0 bases and J by 4 bases, with 3 bases left in between. Germline V lookup: CDR1 ENHRY, CDR2 SYGVKD. The CDR3 extends over 12 amino acids. CDR3 in DNA: TGTGCCATCAGTGAGTCCATCTATGGCTACACCTTC. Encoded protein: CAISESIYGYTF.